The rows below give T cell receptor beta chains drawn from one sample of a study of blood T cell repertoires in COVID-19. Generated by immunoSEQ multiplex PCR, the TCRdb table keeps only in-frame clones and is missing some. The table shows about 39,000 clones, with roughly 78% occurring only once. The sample consisted of peripheral blood. These receptors were taken from a man aged 70-80 years with acute or convalescent COVID-19. CDR3s leave out the opening cysteine and the closing phenylalanine or tryptophan. Fields, in order: clone size, V gene, CDR3 protein. Not all rows give a size; the values are once, few, many and, for expanded clones, a class.

clone size: -
V gene: TRBV3-1/TRBV3-2
CDR3 protein: ASSPVSPDTQY

clone size: -
V gene: TRBV28
CDR3 protein: ASSWTVEQF

clone size: -
V gene: TRBV5-1
CDR3 protein: ASSPGGHLQETQY

clone size: -
V gene: TRBV6-2/TRBV6-3
CDR3 protein: ASSSGTTLQY

clone size: -
V gene: TRBV3-1/TRBV3-2
CDR3 protein: ASSQGGGVGTEAF

clone size: few
V gene: TRBV4-1
CDR3 protein: ASSQDRGTGYEQY

clone size: -
V gene: TRBV4-1
CDR3 protein: ASSQVGTGVETQY

clone size: -
V gene: TRBV28
CDR3 protein: ASSLMSGAGGTEAF

clone size: -
V gene: TRBV5-4
CDR3 protein: ASSPRLAGGLRGDTQY

clone size: -
V gene: TRBV23-1
CDR3 protein: ATPGRDSYEQY

clone size: -
V gene: TRBV6-5
CDR3 protein: ASSYSRDSNYGYT

clone size: -
V gene: TRBV27
CDR3 protein: ASSLRTASSYNEQF

clone size: -
V gene: TRBV12-3/TRBV12-4
CDR3 protein: ASKGANGELF

clone size: -
V gene: TRBV18
CDR3 protein: VSSPRTSGREGPYEQY

clone size: -
V gene: TRBV24-1
CDR3 protein: ATSDWSGGRYEQY

clone size: -
V gene: TRBV5-1
CDR3 protein: ASSGGSFYNEQF

clone size: -
V gene: TRBV5-1
CDR3 protein: ASSLGGTGYNEQF

clone size: -
V gene: TRBV6-2/TRBV6-3
CDR3 protein: ASSPFPLFEQY

clone size: -
V gene: TRBV5-1
CDR3 protein: ASSLSGDSNQPQH

clone size: -
V gene: TRBV10-2
CDR3 protein: ASSDRLAGALRSSYNEQF

clone size: -
V gene: TRBV3-1/TRBV3-2
CDR3 protein: ASSPSDRGSTDTQY

clone size: once
V gene: TRBV6-6
CDR3 protein: ASSTDSTEAF

clone size: -
V gene: TRBV10-3
CDR3 protein: AIGRERNTIY

clone size: few
V gene: TRBV5-1
CDR3 protein: ASSWPSTSGSSYEQY

clone size: -
V gene: TRBV15
CDR3 protein: ATSRAEARGLVSSYEQY

clone size: -
V gene: TRBV5-1
CDR3 protein: ASSLRQVQETQY

clone size: -
V gene: TRBV3-1/TRBV3-2
CDR3 protein: ASSQDRSAAAYNEQF

clone size: -
V gene: TRBV28
CDR3 protein: ASSPAGQSNEKLF

clone size: few
V gene: TRBV4-1
CDR3 protein: ASSQDWPGGNYGYT

clone size: -
V gene: TRBV19
CDR3 protein: ASSIRTGENYGYT

clone size: once
V gene: TRBV27
CDR3 protein: ASSPLDRRPGTLH